The 18 T cell receptor beta chains below come from one sample, sequenced in a study of T cell repertoires in cytomegalovirus infection. The antigens for these receptors are not known. TCRdb re-derived calls from the reads in MiXCR, one entry per CDR3 protein. This sample has roughly 990,000 distinct CDR3 sequences, with approximately 32% found just once. Sample: cultured CD8+ T cells from PBMCs, taken from culture after CMV antigen stimulation. These receptors all come from a human donor in good health (CMV status not recorded). Some clones in this sample may be carry-over from other donors' samples.

On this clonotype: A read error may be the cause here, since a much bigger clone is one base away. This sequence joins TRBV7-8 and TRBJ1-4; D unclear. Germline V gene sequence: CDR1 SGHVS, CDR2 FQNEAQ. CDR3 size: 14 residues. CDR3 coding DNA: TGTGCCAACAGCCCGGGCGGAGAAAATGAAAAACTGTTTTTT. This translates into CANSPGGENEKLFF.

The chain carries TRBV10-1 and TRBJ2-2; no clear D. Germline values: CDR1 WNHNN, CDR2 SYGVQD (reference sequence). V was pared by 7 bases and J by 0 bases, with 3 bases between. The CDR3 contains 12 residues. In DNA, the CDR3 is TGCGCCAGCAAAACGAACACCGGGGAGCTGTTTTTT. This gives the protein CASKTNTGELFF.

This clonotype was recorded a few times. This rearrangement joins TRBV28 to TRBJ1-6, with TRBD1 as a possible D gene (6 bases). V gave up 2 bases and J gave up 0 bases, with 11 bases separating them. Germline V CDR1 and CDR2: MDHEN, SYDVKM. The length of the CDR3 is 17 residues. CDR3 sequence: CASSLRGGSSYNSPLHF. CDR3 bases: TGTGCCAGCAGTTTAAGGGGGGGGAGCTCCTATAATTCACCCCTCCACTTT.

This clonotype was observed a handful of times. The chain links TRBV6-1 to TRBJ2-3; the D is unclear. V gave up 5 bases and J gave up 6 bases, with 15 bases separating them. Germline lookup yields CDR1 MNHNS and CDR2 SASEGT. The CDR3 has 14 residues. The CDR3 nucleotides read TGTGCCAGCAGTTATTTGACACCTCCCGATACGCAGTATTTT. This encodes CASSYLTPPDTQYF.

This clonotype was observed a few times. This sequence joins TRBV11-2 and TRBJ2-1, with 9 bases that match TRBD2. The CDR3 is 15 residues long. From germline, CDR1 is SGHAT and CDR2 FQNNGV. The V segment lost 0 bases and the J segment 9 bases; nucleotides outside the gene matches: 6. The CDR3 reads CASSLDVAGVLEQFF. CDR3 DNA: TGTGCCAGCAGCTTAGACGTAGCGGGGGTCCTTGAGCAGTTCTTC.

The chain carries TRBV19 and TRBJ2-3; no clear D gene. Trimming removed 7 bases at V and 2 bases at J, with 10 bases between. This CDR3 has 13 residues. From germline, CDR1 is LNHDA and CDR2 SQIVND (reference sequence). CDR3: CASKGASTDTQYF. The DNA of the CDR3 is TGTGCCAGTAAGGGCGCATCCACAGATACGCAGTATTTT.

The chain is built from TRBV6-1 and TRBJ2-7; possible D gene TRBD1, 6 bases. The ends were cut back, 1 base at V and 3 bases at J, with 16 bases in the middle. This CDR3 has 16 residues. Germline CDR1 reads MNHNS; CDR2 reads SASEGT. CDR3 region: CASSEEAVRGLYEQYF. The CDR3 DNA reads as TGTGCCAGCAGTGAAGAAGCGGTCAGGGGCCTCTACGAGCAGTACTTC.

This chain links TRBV5-6 with TRBJ1-6; D remains ambiguous. Trimming pared 0 bases from V and 2 bases from J, leaving 15 bases between. The CDR3 runs 18 residues. CDR1 and CDR2 (germline): SGHDT, YYEEEE. The CDR3 is CASSLEIGRQAYNSPLHF. CDR3 DNA: TGTGCCAGCAGCTTGGAGATCGGCCGGCAGGCCTATAATTCACCCCTCCACTTT.

The chain uses TRBV9 and TRBJ2-5; D call uncertain. The germline CDR1 and CDR2 sequences are SGDLS and YYNGEE. This CDR3 is 15 amino acids long. V lost 0 bases, J lost 1 base, and 10 bases lay in between. The CDR3 spells CASSVGRAIQETQYF. Written as DNA, the CDR3 is TGTGCCAGCAGCGTAGGTCGCGCGATCCAAGAGACCCAGTACTTC. Looking up the rest from reference TRBV9 and TRBJ2-5 gives the full variable domain: DSGVTQTPKHLITATGQRVTLRCSPRSGDLSVYWYQQSLDQGLQFLIQYYNGEERAKGNILERFSAQQFPDLHSELNLSSLELGDSALYFCASSVGRAIQETQYFGPGTRLLVL.

This clonotype was seen only a few times. The V gene is TRBV6-2 or TRBV6-3, the J gene TRBJ1-1, with D hard to call. The CDR3 consists of 15 residues. V was pared by 0 bases and J by 4 bases, with 12 bases between. Germline loops: CDR1 MNHEY, CDR2 SVGEGT. The CDR3 sequence is CASSYSIFGSTEAFF. For the CDR3, the DNA is TGTGCCAGCAGTTACTCAATCTTTGGGAGCACTGAAGCTTTCTTT.

In this sample, this clonotype turned up a few times. V gene TRBV7-3 combines with J gene TRBJ2-2, with no clear D. Germline loops: CDR1 SGHTA, CDR2 FQGTGA. The V gene lost 3 bases and the J gene lost 5 bases, with 10 bases spanning the gap. This CDR3 has 14 residues. CDR3 in amino acids: CASSFPGLTGELFF. CDR3 DNA sequence: TGTGCCAGCAGCTTCCCCGGTTTAACCGGGGAGCTGTTTTTT.

V usage is TRBV5-6 and J usage is TRBJ2-2; TRBD1 matches at 8 bases. J gave up 4 bases and V 4 bases, and 12 bases lay outside the gene matches. Germline V lookup: CDR1 SGHDT, CDR2 YYEEEE. The CDR3 spans 17 residues. DNA of the CDR3: TGTGCCAGCAGCCCGGACACGACAGGGGCGATCACCGGGGAGCTGTTTTTT. Amino acids: CASSPDTTGAITGELFF.

This chain links TRBV7-9 with TRBJ1-2; 7 nucleotides line up with TRBD1. The CDR3 is 15 amino acids. The trim removed 1 base at V and 3 bases at J, leaving 5 bases unmatched. Germline lookup yields CDR1 SEHNR and CDR2 FQNEAQ (reference sequence). The chain's CDR3 is CASSLGQGVDYGYTF. CDR3 DNA sequence: TGTGCCAGCAGCTTAGGACAGGGTGTTGACTATGGCTACACCTTC.

This chain connects TRBV6-2 or TRBV6-3 to TRBJ2-1, with 8 bases matching TRBD2. Germline values: CDR1 MNHEY, CDR2 SVGEGT. V was clipped by 11 bases and J by 0 bases; unmatched bases: 12. This CDR3 is 16 amino acids long. CDR3 coding DNA: TGTGCCTGCAAGCTACTAGCGGCTTCCTCCTACAATGAGCAGTTCTTC. The encoded protein is CACKLLAASSYNEQFF.

The chain has TRBV29-1 and TRBJ2-1; D possibly corresponds to TRBD2 (5 bases). CDR1 is SQVTM, CDR2 ANQGSEA, per germline. V lost 8 bases to trimming and J lost 6 bases, with 14 bases between them. The CDR3 runs to 12 residues. CDR3 sequence (DNA): TGCAGCTTAATTCGGGATTTCAATGAGCAGTTCTTC. It specifies CSLIRDFNEQFF.

This clonotype was found a few times. The rearrangement uses TRBV6-5 and TRBJ2-1; TRBD1 matches at 9 bases. CDR1 and CDR2 from the germline V gene are MNHEY and SVGAGI. The CDR3 covers 13 residues. V dropped 6 bases and J dropped 10; count of bases not matched to a gene: 7. This CDR3 reads CASRIGTGLEQFF. DNA for the CDR3: TGTGCCAGCAGAATAGGGACAGGGCTCGAGCAGTTCTTC.

The V and J genes are TRBV5-4 and TRBJ1-1, with D possibly TRBD1 on 6 matching bases. Germline-derived CDR1 and CDR2 are SGHNT and YYREEE (reference sequence). With 4 bases removed from V and 11 bases from J, the gap between germline ends came to 12 bases. CDR3 length: 11 amino acids. The DNA of the CDR3 is TGTGCCAGCAGCCCGGGACATGGGGCTTTCTTT. Its translation: CASSPGHGAFF.

The CDR3 protein is CASSGRLGTATGELFF. CDR3 nucleotide sequence: TGTGCCAGCAGCGGACGATTGGGGACAGCCACCGGGGAGCTGTTTTTT. V gene TRBV7-9 combines with J gene TRBJ2-2; 7 bases are a match to TRBD1. CDR1 is SEHNR, CDR2 FQNEAQ, per germline (reference sequence). The CDR3 extends over 16 amino acids. Trimming removed 5 bases from V and 4 bases from J; junction bases left unmatched: 10.